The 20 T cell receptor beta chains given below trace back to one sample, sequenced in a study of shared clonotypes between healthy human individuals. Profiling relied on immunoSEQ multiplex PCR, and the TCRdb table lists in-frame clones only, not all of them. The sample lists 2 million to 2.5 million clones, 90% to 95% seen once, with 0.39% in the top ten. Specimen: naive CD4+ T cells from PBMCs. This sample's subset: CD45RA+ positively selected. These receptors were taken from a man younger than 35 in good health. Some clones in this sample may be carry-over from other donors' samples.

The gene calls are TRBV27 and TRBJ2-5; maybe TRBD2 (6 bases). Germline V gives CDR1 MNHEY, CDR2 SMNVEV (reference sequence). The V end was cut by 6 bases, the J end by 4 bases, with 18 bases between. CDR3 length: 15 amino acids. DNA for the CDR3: TGTGCCAGCAGCCCCCTGGTGAGGAGGGCAGAGACCCAGTACTTC. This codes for CASSPLVRRAETQYF.

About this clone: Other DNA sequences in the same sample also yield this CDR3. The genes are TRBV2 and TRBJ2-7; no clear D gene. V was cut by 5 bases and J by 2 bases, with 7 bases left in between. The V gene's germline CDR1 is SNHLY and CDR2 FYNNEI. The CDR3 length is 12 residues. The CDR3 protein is CASSTETYEQYF. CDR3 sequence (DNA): TGTGCCAGCAGTACAGAAACCTACGAGCAGTACTTC.

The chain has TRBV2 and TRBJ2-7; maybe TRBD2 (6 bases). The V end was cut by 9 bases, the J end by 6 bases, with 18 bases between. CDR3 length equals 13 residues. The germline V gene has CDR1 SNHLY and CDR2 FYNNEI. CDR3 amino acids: CASGGLSIREQYF. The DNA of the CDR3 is TGTGCCAGTGGGGGACTCTCGATCCGCGAGCAGTACTTC.

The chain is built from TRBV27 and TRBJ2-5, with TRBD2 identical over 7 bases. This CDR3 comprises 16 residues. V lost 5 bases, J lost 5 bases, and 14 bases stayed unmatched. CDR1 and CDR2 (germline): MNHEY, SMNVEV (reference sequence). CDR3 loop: CASSPRTPGGGETQYF. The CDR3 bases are TGTGCCAGCAGTCCCCGAACTCCGGGAGGAGGGGAGACCCAGTACTTC.

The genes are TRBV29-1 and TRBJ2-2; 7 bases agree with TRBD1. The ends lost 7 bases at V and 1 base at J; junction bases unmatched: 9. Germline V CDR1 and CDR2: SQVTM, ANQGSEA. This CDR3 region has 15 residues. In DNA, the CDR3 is TGCAGCGGTAAAGCCGGGACAGTGAACACCGGGGAGCTGTTTTTT. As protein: CSGKAGTVNTGELFF.

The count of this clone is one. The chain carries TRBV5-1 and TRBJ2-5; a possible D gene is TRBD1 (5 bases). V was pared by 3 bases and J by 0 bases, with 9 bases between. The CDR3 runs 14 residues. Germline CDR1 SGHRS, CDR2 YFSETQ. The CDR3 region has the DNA TGCGCCAGCAGCTCCGACAGTGACCAAGAGACCCAGTACTTC. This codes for CASSSDSDQETQYF. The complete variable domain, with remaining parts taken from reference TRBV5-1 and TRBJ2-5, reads KAGVTQTPRYLIKTRGQQVTLSCSPISGHRSVSWYQQTPGQGLQFLFEYFSETQRNKGNFPGRFSGRQFSNSRSEMNVSTLELGDSALYLCASSSDSDQETQYFGPGTRLLVL.

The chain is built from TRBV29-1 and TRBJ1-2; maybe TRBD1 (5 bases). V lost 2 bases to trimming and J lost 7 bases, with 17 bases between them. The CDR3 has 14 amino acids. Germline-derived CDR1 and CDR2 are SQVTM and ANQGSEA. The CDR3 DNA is TGCAGCGTTGAAAACGGGGCGTGGGTCGGTGGCTACACCTTC. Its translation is CSVENGAWVGGYTF.

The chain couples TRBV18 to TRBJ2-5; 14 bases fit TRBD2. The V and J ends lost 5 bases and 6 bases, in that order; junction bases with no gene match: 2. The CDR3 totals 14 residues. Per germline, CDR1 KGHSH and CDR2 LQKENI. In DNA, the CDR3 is TGTGCCAGCTCAGGGACTAGCGGGAGCCAGACCCAGTACTTC. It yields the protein CASSGTSGSQTQYF.

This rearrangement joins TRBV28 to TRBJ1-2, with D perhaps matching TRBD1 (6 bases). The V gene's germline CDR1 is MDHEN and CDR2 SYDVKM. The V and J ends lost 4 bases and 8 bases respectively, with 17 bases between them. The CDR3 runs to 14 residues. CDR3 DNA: TGTGCCAGCAGTTCCTACAGGGCTCTATCGGGCTACACCTTC. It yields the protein CASSSYRALSGYTF.

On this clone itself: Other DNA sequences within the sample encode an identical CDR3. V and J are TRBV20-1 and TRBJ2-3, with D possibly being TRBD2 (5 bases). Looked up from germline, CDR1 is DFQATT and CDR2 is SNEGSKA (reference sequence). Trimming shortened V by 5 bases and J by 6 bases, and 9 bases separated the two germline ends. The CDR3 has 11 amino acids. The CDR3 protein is CSASRGDTQYF. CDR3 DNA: TGCAGTGCTTCGCGCGGGGATACGCAGTATTTT.

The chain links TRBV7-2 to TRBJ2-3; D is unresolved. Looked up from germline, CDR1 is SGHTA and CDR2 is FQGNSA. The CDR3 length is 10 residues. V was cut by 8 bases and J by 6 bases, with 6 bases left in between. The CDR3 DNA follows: TGTGCCAGCGGAAGGGATACGCAGTATTTT. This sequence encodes CASGRDTQYF.

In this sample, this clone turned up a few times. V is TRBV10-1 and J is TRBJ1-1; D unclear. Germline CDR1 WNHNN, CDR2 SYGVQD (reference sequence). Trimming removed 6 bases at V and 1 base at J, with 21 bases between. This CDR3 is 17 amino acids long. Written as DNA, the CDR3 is TGCGCCAGCAGGATTCTCCCCAAAGGGTCTAAGAACACTGAAGCTTTCTTT. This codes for CASRILPKGSKNTEAFF.

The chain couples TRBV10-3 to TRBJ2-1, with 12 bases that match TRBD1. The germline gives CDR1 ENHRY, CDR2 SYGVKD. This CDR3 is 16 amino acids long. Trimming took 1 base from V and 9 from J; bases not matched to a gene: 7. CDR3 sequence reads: CAISEFGTGGRSEQFF. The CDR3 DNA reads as TGTGCCATCAGTGAGTTCGGGACAGGGGGCAGAAGTGAGCAGTTCTTC.

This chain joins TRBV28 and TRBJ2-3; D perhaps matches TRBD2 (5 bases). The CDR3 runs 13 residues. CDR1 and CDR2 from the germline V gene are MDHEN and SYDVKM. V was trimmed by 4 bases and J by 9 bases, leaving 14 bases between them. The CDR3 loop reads CASSSPGTRTQYF. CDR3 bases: TGTGCCAGCAGTTCTCCGGGAACCAGGACGCAGTATTTT.

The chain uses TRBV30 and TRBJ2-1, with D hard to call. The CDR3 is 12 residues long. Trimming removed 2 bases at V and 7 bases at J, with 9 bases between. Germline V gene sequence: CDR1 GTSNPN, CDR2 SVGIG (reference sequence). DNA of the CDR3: TGTGCCTGGAGTATTATTAGGAATGAGCAGTTCTTC. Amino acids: CAWSIIRNEQFF.

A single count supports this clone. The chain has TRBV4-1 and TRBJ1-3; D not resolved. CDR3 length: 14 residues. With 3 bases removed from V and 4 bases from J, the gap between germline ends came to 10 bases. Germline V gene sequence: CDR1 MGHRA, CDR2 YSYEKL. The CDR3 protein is CASSQDRGGNTIYF. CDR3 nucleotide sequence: TGCGCCAGCAGCCAGGATAGAGGGGGAAACACCATATATTTT.

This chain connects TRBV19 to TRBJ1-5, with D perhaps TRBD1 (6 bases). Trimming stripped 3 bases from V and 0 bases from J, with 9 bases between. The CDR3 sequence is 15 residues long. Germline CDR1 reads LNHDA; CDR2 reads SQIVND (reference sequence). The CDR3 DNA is TGTGCCAGTAGTATCAGGGACAATAGCAATCAGCCCCAGCATTTT. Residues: CASSIRDNSNQPQHF.

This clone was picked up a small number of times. In DNA form, the CDR3 reads TGCGCCAGCAGCAGGACAGGGGGTTATCAGCCCCAGCATTTT. Amino acids: CASSRTGGYQPQHF. V is TRBV5-1 and J is TRBJ1-5, with TRBD1 matching over 10 bases. The V segment lost 4 bases and the J segment 5 bases; nucleotides outside the gene matches: 3. The germline V gene has CDR1 SGHRS and CDR2 YFSETQ. The CDR3 covers 14 residues.

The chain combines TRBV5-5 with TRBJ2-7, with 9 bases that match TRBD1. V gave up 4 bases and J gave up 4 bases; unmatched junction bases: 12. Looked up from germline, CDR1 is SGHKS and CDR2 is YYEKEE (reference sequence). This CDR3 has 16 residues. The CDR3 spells CASSEFPGQGTYEQYF. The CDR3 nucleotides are TGTGCCAGCAGCGAGTTCCCGGGACAGGGAACGTACGAGCAGTACTTC.

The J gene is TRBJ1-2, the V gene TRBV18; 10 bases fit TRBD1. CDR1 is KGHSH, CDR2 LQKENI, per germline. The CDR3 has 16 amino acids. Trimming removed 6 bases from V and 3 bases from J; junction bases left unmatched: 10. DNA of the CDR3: TGTGCCAGCTCCCCAGGGACAGGGGATTTGTACTATGGCTACACCTTC. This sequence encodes CASSPGTGDLYYGYTF.